The clone carrying this T cell receptor (beta chain) occurred once. The antigen is unknown. The CDR3 is 16 residues long. Trimming took off 3 bases at V and 8 bases at J, with 21 bases between the two ends. Germline CDR1 SGDLS, CDR2 YYNGEE. Sequenced by immunoSEQ multiplex PCR; TCRdb stores in-frame clones only, minus some. The repertoire has approximately 110,000 clones, about 85% of them found once; the top ten carry roughly 6.2%. The record originates from a study of T cell responses to AZD1222 COVID-19 vaccine. Whole-study results and caveats: The study found Spike-specific TCR breadth and depth rose after two AZD1222 doses. Repertoire sampling happened only post peak T cell response.

The material was peripheral blood, obtained on day 0 of AZD1222 vaccination. The V call is TRBV9, the J call TRBJ1-3, with D possibly TRBD1 on 6 matching bases. The sequence was obtained from an adult in good health. The CDR3 nucleotides are TGTGCCAGCAGCGCCTACTCACAGGGAAGTGTGGACACCATATATTTT. Its protein is CASSAYSQGSVDTIYF.